This T cell receptor beta chain was documented in a study of blood T cells in healthy people across ages. About the research overall: Capture via template switching afforded approximately one barcoded beta molecule per two T cells. Findings and limits, study-wide: Age advanced and TCR beta diversity per million T cells fell, roughly linearly.

A note on this clonotype: What it binds is unknown.

The second PCR ran roughly 6 to 11 cycles with a sample-barcoded 5' primer and J-beta primers. TCRdb reprocessed the 5' RACE reads with MiXCR, giving one entry per CDR3 protein. The table lists about 1,600,000 distinct CDR3 sequences, approximately 40% of them singletons. Germline lookup yields CDR1 SEHNR and CDR2 FQNEAQ (reference sequence). V lost 1 base and J 0 bases, leaving 13 bases between the germline ends. The length of the CDR3 is 16 residues. The sample consisted of blood. This chain uses TRBV7-9 with TRBJ2-7; D may be TRBD2 (5 bases). The receptor's source is a woman aged 18-35 years in good health. The CDR3 coding sequence is TGTGCCAGCAGCTTAGGTCCCAGAGACTACTCCTACGAGCAGTACTTC. Protein product: CASSLGPRDYSYEQYF. The variable domain in full, completed from reference TRBV7-9 and TRBJ2-7, reads DTGVSQNPRHKITKRGQNVTFRCDPISEHNRLYWYRQTLGQGPEFLTYFQNEAQLEKSRLLSDRFSAERPKGSFSTLEIQRTEQGDSAMYLCASSLGPRDYSYEQYFGPGTRLTVT.